This TCR beta chain was found in a study of blood T cell repertoires in COVID-19 (dated by TCRdb to the early 2020s). Describing the broader study: The collaborator samples originated in the United States, Italy and Spain and spanned the acute and convalescent phases of COVID-19. The prospective study material was composed of cDNA or gDNA derived from T cells, B-cell-depleted T cells, or PBMCs. Subjects who had been exposed to COVID-19, were actively infected with it, or had recovered from it provided the deeply sampled blood TCRbeta repertoires that made up the dataset. The repertoires were made available in a free public database intended to serve as a resource for research on the immune response to SARS-CoV-2. Samples were obtained from the ongoing ImmuneRACE study (first 160 participants) and from roughly 1,300 subjects provided by 6 global collaborators. The sample metadata nearly always contained a de-identified subject ID, COVID-19 status, age in years and sex. HLA class I and class II types, where available, came from metadata supplied by the sample provider rather than from assay-based typing. The paper's findings and limits, for the study overall: Clinical and demographic metadata were provided uncurated, with the amount varying by source and participant.

The germline V gene (reference sequence) sets CDR1 to MNHEY and CDR2 to SMNVEV. V loses 5 bases at its end and J loses 2 bases; junction bases beyond the gene matches: 6. From the cysteine through the phenylalanine, the CDR3 covers 15 amino acids. Only the CDR3 portion is preserved as DNA: 45 bases, with reading frame beginning at the first base. TCRbeta CDR3 regions were amplified from genomic DNA by means of the immunoSEQ Assay, a bias-controlled multiplex PCR. The study's own analysis went as follows. The number of nucleated cells in each sample was estimated from the amplification of reference gene primers within the assay. To quantify the absolute abundance of each unique TCRbeta CDR3 rearrangement, sequence reads were collapsed and filtered. For each sample, productive Simpson clonality was calculated as the square root of Simpson's diversity index across productive rearrangements. Here the immuneACCESS table is served through TCRdb, limited to in-frame sequences with V and J called. Missing clones are a known gap in these copies; in checked studies unresolved V genes cover under half, and the rest lacks a known reason. V, J and clone size derive from that table, while D and trimming were established from the DNA sequence. The sample table records approximately 93,000 clones; around 79% of these occur just once. Roughly 9.8% of the sample goes to the ten largest clones.

Whole blood was collected in K2EDTA tubes by collaborating institutions according to the institutions' own protocols. For TCRbeta analysis, collaborator samples were shipped as frozen whole blood, as isolated PBMCs, or as DNA extracted from either sample type. Regarding this clone: Its antigen remains unidentified. No quality values exist for individual bases; no much larger clone is one base distant.

This TCR came from a woman older than 75 with acute or convalescent COVID-19. The receptor chain draws on TRBV27 and TRBJ1-2, and TRBD1 aligns with 9 junction nucleotides. Sequencing was performed on peripheral blood. At the DNA level, the sequence is TGTGCCAGCAGTACCCGACAGGGGGGAAACTATGGCTACACCTTC. Its amino acids are CASSTRQGGNYGYTF.